This TCR beta chain comes out of a study of cytomegalovirus exposure and HLA in healthy donors. Concerning this clone: Its antigen is still unknown.

The study's findings and limits: Later on, analysis showed that most CMV-associated TCR beta chains appeared to be HLA-restricted. Among TCR beta chains, those listed as cytomegalovirus-associated numbered around 180.

This PCR relied on a set of 60 Vbeta primers and 13 Jbeta primers. Generated by immunoSEQ multiplex PCR, the TCRdb table keeps only in-frame clones and is missing some. This sample's table has about 40,000 clones. CDR3 length: 13 residues. Germline lookup yields CDR1 MGHRA and CDR2 YSYEKL. Trimming removed 4 bases from V and 2 bases from J, with 9 bases in between. Input material: PBMCs. The TCR originated in a man aged 25 to 40 in good health and CMV-seronegative. The chain joins TRBV4-1 to TRBJ2-7, with D tentatively TRBD1 (6 bases). The CDR3 sequence is CASSPRTAYEQYF. CDR3 in DNA: TGCGCCAGCAGCCCAAGGACAGCCTACGAGCAGTACTTC.